The entry below describes one TCR beta chain. Germline loops: CDR1 SNHLY, CDR2 FYNNEI. The CDR3 runs 14 residues. The V end was cut by 7 bases, the J end by 4 bases, with 16 bases between. The sample is drawn from a study of blood T cell repertoires in COVID-19. Original processing notes: Amplification of reference gene primers provided the estimated nucleated cell counts. Sequencing used immunoSEQ multiplex PCR; TCRdb keeps in-frame clones, though not all of them. The DNA was the basis for D and trimming; V, J and clone size are from that table. The table includes under 200,000 clones, roughly 84% detected once.

Specimen: PBMCs or T cells enriched from blood (not recorded which). This sequence was found in a young woman who had been exposed to COVID-19. V usage is TRBV2 and J usage is TRBJ1-2, with a weak D call TRBD1 (5 bases). The CDR3 sequence is CASTSDSRSYGYTF. CDR3 DNA: TGTGCCAGCACTAGCGACAGCAGGAGCTATGGCTACACCTTC. The whole variable domain, remainder taken from reference TRBV2 and TRBJ1-2, is EPEVTQTPSHQVTQMGQEVILRCVPISNHLYFYWYRQILGQKVEFLVSFYNNEISEKSEIFDDQFSVERPDGSNFTLKIRSTKLEDSAMYFCASTSDSRSYGYTFGSGTRLTVV.